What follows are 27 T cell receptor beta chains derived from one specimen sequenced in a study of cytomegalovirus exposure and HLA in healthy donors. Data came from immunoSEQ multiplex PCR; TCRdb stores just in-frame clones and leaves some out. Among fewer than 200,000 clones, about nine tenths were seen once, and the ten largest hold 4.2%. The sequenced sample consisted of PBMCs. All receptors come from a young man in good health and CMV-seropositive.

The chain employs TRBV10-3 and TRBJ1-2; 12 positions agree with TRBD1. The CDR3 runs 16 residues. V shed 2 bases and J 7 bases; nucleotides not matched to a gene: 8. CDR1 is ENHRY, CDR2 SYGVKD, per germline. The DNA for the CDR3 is TGTGCCATCAGTGAGCCCGGGACAGGGGGCACGGGTGGCTACACCTTC. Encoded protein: CAISEPGTGGTGGYTF.

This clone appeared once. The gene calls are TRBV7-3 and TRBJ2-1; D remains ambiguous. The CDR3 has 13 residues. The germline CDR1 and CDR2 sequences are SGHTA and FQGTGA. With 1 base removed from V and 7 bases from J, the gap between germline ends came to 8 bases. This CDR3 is CASSLKLRNEQFF. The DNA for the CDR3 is TGTGCCAGCAGCTTAAAACTACGTAATGAGCAGTTCTTC.

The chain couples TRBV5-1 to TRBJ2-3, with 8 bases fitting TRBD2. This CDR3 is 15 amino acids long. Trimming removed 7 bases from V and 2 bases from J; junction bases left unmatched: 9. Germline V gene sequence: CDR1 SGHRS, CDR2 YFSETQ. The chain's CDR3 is CASRLAGGSTDTQYF. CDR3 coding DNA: TGCGCCAGCCGCCTGGCGGGGGGCTCCACAGATACGCAGTATTTT. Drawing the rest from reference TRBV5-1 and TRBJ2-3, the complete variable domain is KAGVTQTPRYLIKTRGQQVTLSCSPISGHRSVSWYQQTPGQGLQFLFEYFSETQRNKGNFPGRFSGRQFSNSRSEMNVSTLELGDSALYLCASRLAGGSTDTQYFGPGTRLTVL.

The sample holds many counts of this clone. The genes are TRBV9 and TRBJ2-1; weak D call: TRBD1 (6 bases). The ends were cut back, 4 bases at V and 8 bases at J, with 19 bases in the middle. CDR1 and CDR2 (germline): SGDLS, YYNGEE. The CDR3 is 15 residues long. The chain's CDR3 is CASSSGEPGDDEQFF. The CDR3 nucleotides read TGTGCCAGCAGCTCCGGGGAGCCAGGGGACGATGAGCAGTTCTTC.

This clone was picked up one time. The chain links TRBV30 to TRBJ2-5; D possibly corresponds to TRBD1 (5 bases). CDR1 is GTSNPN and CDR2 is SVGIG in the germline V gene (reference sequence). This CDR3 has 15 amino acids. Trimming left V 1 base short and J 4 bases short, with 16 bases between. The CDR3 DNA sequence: TGTGCCTGGAGTGGAAGGGCAGGGCTGCGAGAGACCCAGTACTTC. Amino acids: CAWSGRAGLRETQYF.

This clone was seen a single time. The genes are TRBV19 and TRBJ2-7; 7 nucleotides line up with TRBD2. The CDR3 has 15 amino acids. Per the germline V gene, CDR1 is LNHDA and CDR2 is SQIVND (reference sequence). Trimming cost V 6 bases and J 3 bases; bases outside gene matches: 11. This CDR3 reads CASSSIGGSLYEQYF. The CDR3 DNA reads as TGTGCCAGTAGCTCTATCGGGGGGTCCCTCTACGAGCAGTACTTC.

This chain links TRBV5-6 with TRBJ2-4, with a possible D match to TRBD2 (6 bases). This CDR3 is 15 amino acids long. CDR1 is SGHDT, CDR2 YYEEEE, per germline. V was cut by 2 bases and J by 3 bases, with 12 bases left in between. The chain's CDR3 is CASSLLRGDKNIQYF. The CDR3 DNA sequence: TGTGCCAGCAGCTTACTTCGCGGGGACAAAAACATTCAGTACTTC.

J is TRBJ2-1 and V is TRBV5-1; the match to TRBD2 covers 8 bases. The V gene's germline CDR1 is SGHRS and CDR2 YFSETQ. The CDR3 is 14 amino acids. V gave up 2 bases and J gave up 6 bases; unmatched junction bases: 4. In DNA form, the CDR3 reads TGCGCCAGCAGCTTAGCTAGCGGGTCCAATGAGCAGTTCTTC. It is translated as CASSLASGSNEQFF.

CDR3 in DNA: TGTGCCAGCAGGCCGGGAGGCCGGGCAGATACGCAGTATTTT. Its protein is CASRPGGRADTQYF. The V call is TRBV2, the J call TRBJ2-3; 7 positions agree with TRBD2. Per the germline V gene, CDR1 is SNHLY and CDR2 is FYNNEI. The J segment lost 4 bases and the V segment lost 6 bases, leaving 7 bases of the junction unmatched. The CDR3 covers 14 residues.

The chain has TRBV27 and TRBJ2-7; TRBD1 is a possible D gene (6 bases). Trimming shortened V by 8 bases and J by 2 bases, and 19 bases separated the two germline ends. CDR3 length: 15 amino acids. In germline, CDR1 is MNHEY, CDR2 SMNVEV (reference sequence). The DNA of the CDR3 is TGTGCCAGCGCCTCCAGGGGCCCTGGGGCCTACGAGCAGTACTTC. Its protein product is CASASRGPGAYEQYF.

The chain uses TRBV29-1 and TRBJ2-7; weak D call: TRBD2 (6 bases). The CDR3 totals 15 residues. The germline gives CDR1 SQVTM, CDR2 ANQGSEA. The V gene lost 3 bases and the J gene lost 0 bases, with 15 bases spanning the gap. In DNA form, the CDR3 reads TGCAGCGTTGAGGTTTCGGCTAGCGTCTCCTACGAGCAGTACTTC. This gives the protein CSVEVSASVSYEQYF.

DNA for the CDR3: TGTGCCAGCAGCTTGGTAGCGGGAGGTGAGCAGTTCTTC. Translating gives CASSLVAGGEQFF. The chain joins TRBV5-6 to TRBJ2-1; 10 nucleotides align to TRBD2. V lost 0 bases to trimming and J lost 9 bases; unmatched junction nucleotides: 0. CDR1 and CDR2 (germline): SGHDT, YYEEEE. The CDR3 length is 13 residues.

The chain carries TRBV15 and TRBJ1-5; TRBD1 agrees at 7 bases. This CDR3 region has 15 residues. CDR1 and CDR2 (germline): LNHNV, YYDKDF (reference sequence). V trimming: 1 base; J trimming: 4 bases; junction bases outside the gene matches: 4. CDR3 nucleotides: TGTGCCACCAGCAGAGCCGGGACAGTAAATCAGCCCCAGCATTTT. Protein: CATSRAGTVNQPQHF.

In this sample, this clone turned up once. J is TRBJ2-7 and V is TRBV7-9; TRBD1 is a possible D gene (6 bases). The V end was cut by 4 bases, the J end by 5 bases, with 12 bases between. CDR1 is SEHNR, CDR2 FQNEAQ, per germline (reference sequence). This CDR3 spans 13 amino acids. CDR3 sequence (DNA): TGTGCCAGCAGCTCTATACAGGGACACGAGCAGTACTTC. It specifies CASSSIQGHEQYF.

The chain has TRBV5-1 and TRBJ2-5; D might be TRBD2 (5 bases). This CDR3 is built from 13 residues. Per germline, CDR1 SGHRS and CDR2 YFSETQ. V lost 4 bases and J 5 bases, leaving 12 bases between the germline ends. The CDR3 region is CASSVLVWETQYF. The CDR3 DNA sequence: TGCGCCAGCAGCGTACTAGTTTGGGAGACCCAGTACTTC.

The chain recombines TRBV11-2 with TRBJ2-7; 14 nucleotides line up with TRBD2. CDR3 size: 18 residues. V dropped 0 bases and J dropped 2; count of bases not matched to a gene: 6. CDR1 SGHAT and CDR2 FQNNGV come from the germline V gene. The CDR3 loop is CASSLEQTGLAGAYEQYF. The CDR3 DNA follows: TGTGCCAGCAGCTTAGAACAGACGGGACTAGCGGGAGCCTACGAGCAGTACTTC.

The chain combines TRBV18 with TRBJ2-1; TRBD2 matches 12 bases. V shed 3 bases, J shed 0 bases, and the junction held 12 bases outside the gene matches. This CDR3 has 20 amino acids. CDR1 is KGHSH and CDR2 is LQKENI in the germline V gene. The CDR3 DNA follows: TGTGCCAGCTCACCGCAACTAGCGGGAGGACGACAGAGCTCCTACAATGAGCAGTTCTTC. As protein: CASSPQLAGGRQSSYNEQFF.

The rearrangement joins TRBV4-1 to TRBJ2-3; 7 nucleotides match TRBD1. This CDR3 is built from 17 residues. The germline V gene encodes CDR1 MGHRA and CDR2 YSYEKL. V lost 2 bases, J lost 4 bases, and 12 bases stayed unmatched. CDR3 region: CASSQMMTGTGPDTQYF. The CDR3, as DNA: TGCGCCAGCAGCCAAATGATGACAGGGACGGGGCCAGATACGCAGTATTTT.

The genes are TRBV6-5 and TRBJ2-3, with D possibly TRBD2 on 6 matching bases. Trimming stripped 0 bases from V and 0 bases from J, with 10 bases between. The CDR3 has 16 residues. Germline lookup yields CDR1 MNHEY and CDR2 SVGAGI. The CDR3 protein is CASSYSASASTDTQYF. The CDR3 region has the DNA TGTGCCAGCAGTTACTCGGCTAGCGCTAGCACAGATACGCAGTATTTT.

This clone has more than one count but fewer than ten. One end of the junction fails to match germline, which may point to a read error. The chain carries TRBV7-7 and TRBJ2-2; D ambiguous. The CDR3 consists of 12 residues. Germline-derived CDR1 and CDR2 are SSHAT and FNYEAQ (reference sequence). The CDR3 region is CASSPVFGELFF. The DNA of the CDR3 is TGTGCTAGCAGCCCCGTCTTCGGGGAGCTGTTTTTT.

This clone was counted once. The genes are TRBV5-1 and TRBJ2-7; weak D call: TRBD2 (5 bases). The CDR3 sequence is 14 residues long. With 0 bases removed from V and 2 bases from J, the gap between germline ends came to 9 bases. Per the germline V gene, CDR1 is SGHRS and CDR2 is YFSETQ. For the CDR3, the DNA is TGCGCCAGCAGCTTGGCACTAGGAGCCTACGAGCAGTACTTC. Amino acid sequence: CASSLALGAYEQYF.

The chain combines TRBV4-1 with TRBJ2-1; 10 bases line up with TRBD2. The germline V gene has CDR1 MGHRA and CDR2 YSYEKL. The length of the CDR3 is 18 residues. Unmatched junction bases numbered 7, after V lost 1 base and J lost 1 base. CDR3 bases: TGCGCCAGCAGCCAAGGGATTCTGGGACTAGCGTCCTACAATGAGCAGTTCTTC. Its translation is CASSQGILGLASYNEQFF.

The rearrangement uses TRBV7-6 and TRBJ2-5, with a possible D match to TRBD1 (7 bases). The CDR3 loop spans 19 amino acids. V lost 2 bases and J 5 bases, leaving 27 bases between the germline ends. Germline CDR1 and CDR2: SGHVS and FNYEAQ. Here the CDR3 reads CASSLFPAGPGQVGETQYF. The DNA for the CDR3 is TGTGCCAGCAGCTTATTCCCTGCGGGACCAGGACAGGTCGGGGAGACCCAGTACTTC. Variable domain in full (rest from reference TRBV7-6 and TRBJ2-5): GAGVSQSPRYKVTKRGQDVALRCDPISGHVSLYWYRQALGQGPEFLTYFNYEAQQDKSGLPNDRFSAERPEGSISTLTIQRTEQRDSAMYRCASSLFPAGPGQVGETQYFGPGTRLLVL.

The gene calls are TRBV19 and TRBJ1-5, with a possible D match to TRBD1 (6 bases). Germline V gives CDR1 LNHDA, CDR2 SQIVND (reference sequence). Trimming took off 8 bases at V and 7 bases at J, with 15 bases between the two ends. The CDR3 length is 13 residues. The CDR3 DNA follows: TGTGCCAGTGGTACACAGGGCGGACAGCCCCAGCATTTT. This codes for CASGTQGGQPQHF.

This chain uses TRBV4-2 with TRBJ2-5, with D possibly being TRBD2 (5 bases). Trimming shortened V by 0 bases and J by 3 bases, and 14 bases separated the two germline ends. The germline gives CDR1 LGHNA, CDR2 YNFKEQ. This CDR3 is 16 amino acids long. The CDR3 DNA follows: TGTGCCAGCAGCCAAGAGGTAGGGCTAGCAGAAGAGACCCAGTACTTC. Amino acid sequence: CASSQEVGLAEETQYF.

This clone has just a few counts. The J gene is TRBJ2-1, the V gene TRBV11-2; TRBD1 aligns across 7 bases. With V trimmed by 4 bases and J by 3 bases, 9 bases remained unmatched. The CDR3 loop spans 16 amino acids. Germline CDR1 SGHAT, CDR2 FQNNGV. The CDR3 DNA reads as TGTGCCAGCAGCTCTTTCTCGGGACAGCTCTACAATGAGCAGTTCTTC. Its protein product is CASSSFSGQLYNEQFF.

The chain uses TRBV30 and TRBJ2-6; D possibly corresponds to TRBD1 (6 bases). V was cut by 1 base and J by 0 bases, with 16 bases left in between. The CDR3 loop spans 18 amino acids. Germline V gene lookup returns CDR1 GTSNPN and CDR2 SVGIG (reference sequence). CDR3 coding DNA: TGTGCCTGGAGTGGGGGGACACAACTCCCCTCTGGGGCCAACGTCCTGACTTTC. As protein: CAWSGGTQLPSGANVLTF.